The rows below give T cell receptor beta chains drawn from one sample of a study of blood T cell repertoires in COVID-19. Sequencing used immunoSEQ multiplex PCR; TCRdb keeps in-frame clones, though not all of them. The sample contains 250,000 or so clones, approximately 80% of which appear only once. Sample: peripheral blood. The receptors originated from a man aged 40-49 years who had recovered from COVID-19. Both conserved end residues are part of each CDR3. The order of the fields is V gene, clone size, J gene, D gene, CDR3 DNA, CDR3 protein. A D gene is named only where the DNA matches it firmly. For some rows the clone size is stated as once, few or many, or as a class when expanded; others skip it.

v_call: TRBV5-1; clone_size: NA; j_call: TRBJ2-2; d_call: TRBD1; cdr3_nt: TGCGCCAGCAGTCTGGGACAGGACACCGGGGAGCTGTTTTTT; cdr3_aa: CASSLGQDTGELFF
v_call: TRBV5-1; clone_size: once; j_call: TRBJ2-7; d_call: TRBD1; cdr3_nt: TGCGCCAGCAGCCTCACGGGACAGGCCTTCTACGAGCAGTACTTC; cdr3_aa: CASSLTGQAFYEQYF
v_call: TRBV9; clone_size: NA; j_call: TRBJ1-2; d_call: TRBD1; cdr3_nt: TGTGCCAGCAGCGTGGGGACAGGGGGGACCTATGGCTACACCTTC; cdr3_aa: CASSVGTGGTYGYTF
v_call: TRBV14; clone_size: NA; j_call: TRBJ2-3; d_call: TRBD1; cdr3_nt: TGTGCCAGCAGCCAAGGAATTACAGGGGGATGGGATACGCAGTATTTT; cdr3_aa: CASSQGITGGWDTQYF
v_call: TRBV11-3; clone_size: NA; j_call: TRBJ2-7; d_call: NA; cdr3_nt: TGTGCCAGCAGCTTAGATCTGAGGGTCTACGAGCAGTACTTC; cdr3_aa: CASSLDLRVYEQYF
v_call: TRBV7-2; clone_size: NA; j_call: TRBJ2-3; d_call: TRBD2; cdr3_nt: TGTGCCAGCAGCCTCGGACTAGCGGGGTTGTGGGATACGCAGTATTTT; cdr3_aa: CASSLGLAGLWDTQYF
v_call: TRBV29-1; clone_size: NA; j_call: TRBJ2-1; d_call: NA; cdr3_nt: TGCAGCGTCGTTATTACGACAGGTTTTGGGCAGTTCTTC; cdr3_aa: CSVVITTGFGQFF
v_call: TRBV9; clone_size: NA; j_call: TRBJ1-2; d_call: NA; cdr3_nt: TGTGCCAGCAGCGTAGCTACGACAGCAGGCTATGGCTACACCTTC; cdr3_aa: CASSVATTAGYGYTF
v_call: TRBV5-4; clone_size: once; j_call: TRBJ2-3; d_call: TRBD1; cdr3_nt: TGTGCCAGCAACCCGGGACAGGTGAACACAGATACGCAGTATTTT; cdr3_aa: CASNPGQVNTDTQYF
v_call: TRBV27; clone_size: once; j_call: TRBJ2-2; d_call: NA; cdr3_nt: TGTGCCAGCAGTTCGGGATCCTTTAACACCGGGGAGCTGTTTTTT; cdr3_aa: CASSSGSFNTGELFF
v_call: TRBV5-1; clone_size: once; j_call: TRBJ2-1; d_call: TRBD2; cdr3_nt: TGCGCCAGCAGCTTGGGGGGGGCGGGGGGAGCAGAGGAGCAGTTCTTC; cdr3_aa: CASSLGGAGGAEEQFF
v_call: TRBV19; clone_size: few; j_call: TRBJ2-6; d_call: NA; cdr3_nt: TGTGCCAGTAGTGGACTCATATCCTCTGGGGCCAACGTCCTGACTTTC; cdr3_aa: CASSGLISSGANVLTF
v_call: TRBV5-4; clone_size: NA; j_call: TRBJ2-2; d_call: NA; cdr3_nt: TGTGCCAGCAGCTATGCGGCAGGGGCCACCGGGGAGCTGTTTTTT; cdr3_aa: CASSYAAGATGELFF
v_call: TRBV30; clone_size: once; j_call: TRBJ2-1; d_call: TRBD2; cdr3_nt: TGTGCCTGGGCCCTCGGGGGGGGGTACAATGAGCAGTTCTTC; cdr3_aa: CAWALGGGYNEQFF
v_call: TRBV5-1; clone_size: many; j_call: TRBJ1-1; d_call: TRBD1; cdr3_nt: TGCGCCAGCAGCTCCCTGCGGACAGGCGGTCAAAACACTGAAGCTTTCTTT; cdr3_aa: CASSSLRTGGQNTEAFF
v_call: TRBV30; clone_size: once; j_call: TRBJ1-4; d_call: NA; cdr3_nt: TGTGCCTGGAGTGTTAGGGGTAATGAAAAACTGTTTTTT; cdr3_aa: CAWSVRGNEKLFF
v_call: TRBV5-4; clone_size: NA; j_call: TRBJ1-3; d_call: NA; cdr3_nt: TGTGCCAGCAGCCTGCCGGGCTCTGGAAACACCATATATTTT; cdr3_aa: CASSLPGSGNTIYF
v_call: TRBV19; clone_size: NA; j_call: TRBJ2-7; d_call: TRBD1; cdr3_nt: TGTGCCAGTAGTGCACAGGGGGGCTACGAGCAGTACTTC; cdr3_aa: CASSAQGGYEQYF
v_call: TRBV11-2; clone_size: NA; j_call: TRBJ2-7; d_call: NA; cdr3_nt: TGTGCCAGCAGCGAGAACAGGGCTAACCCCTACGAGCAGTACTTC; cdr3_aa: CASSENRANPYEQYF
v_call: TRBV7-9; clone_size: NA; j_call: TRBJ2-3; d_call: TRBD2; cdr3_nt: TGTGCCAGCAGCTTAGATCCTAGCGGAGGCCTCACAGATACGCAGTATTTT; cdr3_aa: CASSLDPSGGLTDTQYF
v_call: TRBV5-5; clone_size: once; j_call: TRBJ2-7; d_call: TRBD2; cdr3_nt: TGTGCCAGCAGCCCCACTAGCGGGAGGCTTACCTACGAGCAGTACTTC; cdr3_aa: CASSPTSGRLTYEQYF
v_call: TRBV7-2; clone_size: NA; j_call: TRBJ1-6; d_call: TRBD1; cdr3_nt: TGTGCCAGCAGCCTTACCGACAGGGGAAATAATTCACCCCTCCACTTT; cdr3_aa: CASSLTDRGNNSPLHF
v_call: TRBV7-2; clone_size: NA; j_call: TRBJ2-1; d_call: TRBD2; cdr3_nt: TGTGCCAGCAGCCCAGGACTAGCGATGTCCCGCAATGAGCAGTTCTTC; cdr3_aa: CASSPGLAMSRNEQFF
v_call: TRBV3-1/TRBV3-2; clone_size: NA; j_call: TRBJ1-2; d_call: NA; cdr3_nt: TGTGCCAGCAGCCAGAGACAGGCTCAGTACTATGGCTACACCTTC; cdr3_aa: CASSQRQAQYYGYTF
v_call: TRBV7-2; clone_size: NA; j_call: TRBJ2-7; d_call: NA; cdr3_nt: TGTGCCAGCAGCTCGGCCCCGAGACAGTCGTCCGGGGAGCAGTACTTC; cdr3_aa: CASSSAPRQSSGEQYF
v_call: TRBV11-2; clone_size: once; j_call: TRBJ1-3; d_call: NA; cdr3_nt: TGTGCCAGCAGCTTAGACAGGGTCGGGAACACCATATATTTT; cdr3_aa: CASSLDRVGNTIYF
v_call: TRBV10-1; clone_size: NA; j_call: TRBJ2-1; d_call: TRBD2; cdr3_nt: TGCGCCAGGATAAAGGGGACTAGCGGGATTCCCTCCTACAATGAGCAGTTCTTC; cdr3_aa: CARIKGTSGIPSYNEQFF
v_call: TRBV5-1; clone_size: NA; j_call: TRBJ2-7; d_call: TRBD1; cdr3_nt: TGCGCCAGCAGCTTTACGGGGACAGCCTCCTACGAGCAGTACTTC; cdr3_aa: CASSFTGTASYEQYF
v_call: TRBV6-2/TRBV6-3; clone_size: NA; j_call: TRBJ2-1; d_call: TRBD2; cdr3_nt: TGTGCCAGCAGCTGGGGACTAGCGGGGGCCTACAATGAGCAGTTCTTC; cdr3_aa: CASSWGLAGAYNEQFF
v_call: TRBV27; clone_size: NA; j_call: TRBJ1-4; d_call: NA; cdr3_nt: TGTGCCAGCAGTTTATCAGGGGACATCAGGGTAGGAAAACTGTTTTTT; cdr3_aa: CASSLSGDIRVGKLFF
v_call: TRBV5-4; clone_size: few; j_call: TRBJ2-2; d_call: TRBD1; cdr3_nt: TGTGCCAGCAGCGGGACAGGGTTTAACACCGGGGAGCTGTTTTTT; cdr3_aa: CASSGTGFNTGELFF
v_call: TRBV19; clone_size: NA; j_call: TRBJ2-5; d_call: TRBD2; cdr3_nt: TGTGCCAGTAGAACAACAACGGGAGGGGCAGGAGAGACCCAGTACTTC; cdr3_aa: CASRTTTGGAGETQYF
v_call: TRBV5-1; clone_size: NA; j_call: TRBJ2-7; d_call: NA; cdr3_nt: TGCGCCAGCAGCTTGCCCCAGGGTTACGAGCAGTACTTC; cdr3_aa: CASSLPQGYEQYF
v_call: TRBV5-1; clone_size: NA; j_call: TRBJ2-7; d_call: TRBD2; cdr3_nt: TGCGCCCGAGCGGGAGGGTGCGAGCAGTACTTC; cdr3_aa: CARAGGCEQYF
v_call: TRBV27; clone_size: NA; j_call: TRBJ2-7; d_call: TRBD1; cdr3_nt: TGTGCCAGCAGTTTCGACAGGGGCGACTACTACGAGCAGTACTTC; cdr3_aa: CASSFDRGDYYEQYF
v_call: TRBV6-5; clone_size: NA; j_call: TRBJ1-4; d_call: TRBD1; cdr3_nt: TGTGCCAGCCACAGGGGAGCGACTAATGAAAAACTGTTTTTT; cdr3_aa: CASHRGATNEKLFF
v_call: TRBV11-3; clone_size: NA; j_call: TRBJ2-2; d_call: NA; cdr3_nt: TGTGCCAGCAGCTTAAGGGGCCTAAACACCGGGGAGCTGTTTTTT; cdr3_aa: CASSLRGLNTGELFF
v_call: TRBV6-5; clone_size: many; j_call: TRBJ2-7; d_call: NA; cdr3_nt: TGTGCCAGCAGTAACTATCAGGGCAAATACGAGCAGTACTTC; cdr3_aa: CASSNYQGKYEQYF
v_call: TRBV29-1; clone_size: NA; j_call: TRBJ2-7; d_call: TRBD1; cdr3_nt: TGCAGCGTTGAAGGGAGACAGGGAGACTTTTACGAGCAGTACTTC; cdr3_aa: CSVEGRQGDFYEQYF
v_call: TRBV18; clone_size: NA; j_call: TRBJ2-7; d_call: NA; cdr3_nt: TGTGCCAGCTCACCAGACCTAGCTCACTACGAGCAGTACTTC; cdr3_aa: CASSPDLAHYEQYF
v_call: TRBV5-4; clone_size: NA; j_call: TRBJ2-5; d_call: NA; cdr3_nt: TGTGCCAGCAGCCCGTTTGGGGGCGAGACCCAGTACTTC; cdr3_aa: CASSPFGGETQYF
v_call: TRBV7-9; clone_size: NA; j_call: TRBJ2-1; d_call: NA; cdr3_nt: TGTGCCAGCAGCCACGGGGGTGTAGCTCGGGATGAGCAGTTCTTC; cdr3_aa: CASSHGGVARDEQFF
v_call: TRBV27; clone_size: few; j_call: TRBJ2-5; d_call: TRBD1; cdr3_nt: TGTGCCAGCACCCGGACAGGGGCCAACCAAGAGACCCAGTACTTC; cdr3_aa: CASTRTGANQETQYF
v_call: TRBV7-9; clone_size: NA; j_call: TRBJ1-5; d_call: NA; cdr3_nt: TGTGCCAGCAGCCGTCTTTACCGAGGACAGTTTAGCAATCAGCCCCAGCATTTT; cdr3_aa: CASSRLYRGQFSNQPQHF
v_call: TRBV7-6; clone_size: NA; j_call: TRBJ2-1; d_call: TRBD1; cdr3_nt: TGTGCCAGCAGCAACCGGGACAGGGTCGATCATGAGCAGTTCTTC; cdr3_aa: CASSNRDRVDHEQFF
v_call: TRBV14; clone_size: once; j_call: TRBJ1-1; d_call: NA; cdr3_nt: TGTGCCAGCAGCCAGTCGGCTTCGGGCACTGAAGCTTTCTTT; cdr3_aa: CASSQSASGTEAFF
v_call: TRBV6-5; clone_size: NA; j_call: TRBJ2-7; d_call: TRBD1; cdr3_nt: TGTGCCAGCCTCCGACAGGGGTCCTACGAGCAGTACTTC; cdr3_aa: CASLRQGSYEQYF
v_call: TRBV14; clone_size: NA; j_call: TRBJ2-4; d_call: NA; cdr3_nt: TGTGCCAGCAGCCAAGATGTCACGTCAACAGGCAAAAACATTCAGTACTTC; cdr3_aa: CASSQDVTSTGKNIQYF
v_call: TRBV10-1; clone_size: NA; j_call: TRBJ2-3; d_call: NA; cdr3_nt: TGCGCCAGCAGTGAAGGGGGTACTGCAGATACGCAGTATTTT; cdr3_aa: CASSEGGTADTQYF
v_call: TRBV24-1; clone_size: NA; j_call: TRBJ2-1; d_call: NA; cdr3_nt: TGTGCCACCAGTGGAGATGGAGGGAGCTCCTACAATGAGCAGTTCTTC; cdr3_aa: CATSGDGGSSYNEQFF
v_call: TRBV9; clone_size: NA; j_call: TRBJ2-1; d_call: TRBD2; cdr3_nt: TGTGCCAGCAGTATAGCGGGAGGCTACAATGAGCAGTTCTTC; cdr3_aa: CASSIAGGYNEQFF
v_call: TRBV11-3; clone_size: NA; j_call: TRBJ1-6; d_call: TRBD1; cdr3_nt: TGTGCCAGCAGGCCGGGACAGGGGGAGTCACCCCTCCACTTT; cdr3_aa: CASRPGQGESPLHF